The clone carrying this T cell receptor beta chain was picked up a small number of times. Trimming removed 8 bases at V and 1 base at J, with 11 bases between. Germline assignment: CDR1 MNHEY and CDR2 SVGAGI. The CDR3 has 13 amino acids. TCRdb itself ran the 5' RACE reads through MiXCR, one entry per CDR3 protein. The data contain more than 40,000 distinct CDR3 sequences, 29% of them singletons. This clonotype was obtained from a female donor with breast cancer. The genes are TRBV6-5 and TRBJ1-1; D might be TRBD1 (6 bases). The specimen sequenced was memory CD4+ T cells sorted from a lymph node. Subset defined: memory CD4+ T cells, CD4+CD45RO+CD25-. The CDR3 DNA reads TGTGCCAGCCTTGGACAGAAGAACACTGAAGCTTTCTTT. As protein: CASLGQKNTEAFF.